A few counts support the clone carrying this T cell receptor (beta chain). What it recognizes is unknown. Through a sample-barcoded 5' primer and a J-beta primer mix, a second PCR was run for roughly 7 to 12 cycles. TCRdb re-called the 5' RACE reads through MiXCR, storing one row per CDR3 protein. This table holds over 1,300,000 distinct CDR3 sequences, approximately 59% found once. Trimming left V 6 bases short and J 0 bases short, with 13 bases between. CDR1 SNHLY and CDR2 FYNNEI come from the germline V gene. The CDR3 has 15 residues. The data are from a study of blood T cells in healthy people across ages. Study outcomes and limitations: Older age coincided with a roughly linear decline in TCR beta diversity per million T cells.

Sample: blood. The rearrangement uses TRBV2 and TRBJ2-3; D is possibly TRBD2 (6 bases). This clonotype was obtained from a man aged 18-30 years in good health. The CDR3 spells CASRRGGTSTDTQYF. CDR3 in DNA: TGTGCCAGCAGGAGGGGCGGGACTAGCACAGATACGCAGTATTTT.